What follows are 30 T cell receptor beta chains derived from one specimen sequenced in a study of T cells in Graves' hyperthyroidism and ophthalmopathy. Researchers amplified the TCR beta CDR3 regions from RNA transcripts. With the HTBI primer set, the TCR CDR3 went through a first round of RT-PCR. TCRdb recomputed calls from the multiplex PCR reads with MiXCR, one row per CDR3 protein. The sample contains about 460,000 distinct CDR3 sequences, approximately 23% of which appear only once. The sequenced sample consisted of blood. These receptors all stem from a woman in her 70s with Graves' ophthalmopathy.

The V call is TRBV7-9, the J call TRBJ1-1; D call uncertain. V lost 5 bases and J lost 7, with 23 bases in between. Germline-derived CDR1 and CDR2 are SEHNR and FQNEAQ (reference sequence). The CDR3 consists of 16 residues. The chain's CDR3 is CASSRWEVGPPLEAFF. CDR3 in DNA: TGTGCCAGCAGCCGGTGGGAAGTGGGCCCTCCTCTTGAAGCTTTCTTT.

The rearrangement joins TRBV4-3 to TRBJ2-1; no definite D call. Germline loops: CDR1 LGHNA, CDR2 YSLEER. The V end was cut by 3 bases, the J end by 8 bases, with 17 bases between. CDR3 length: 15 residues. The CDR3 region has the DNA TGCGCCAGCAGCCAGGCTCTAGGCTCGGTGGATGAGCAGTTCTTC. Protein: CASSQALGSVDEQFF.

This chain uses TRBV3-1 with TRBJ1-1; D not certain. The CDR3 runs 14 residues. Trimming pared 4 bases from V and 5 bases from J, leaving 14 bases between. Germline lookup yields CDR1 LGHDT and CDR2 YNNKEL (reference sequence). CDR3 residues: CASSLREGGTEAFF. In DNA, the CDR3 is TGTGCCAGCAGCCTAAGAGAGGGTGGTACTGAAGCTTTCTTT.

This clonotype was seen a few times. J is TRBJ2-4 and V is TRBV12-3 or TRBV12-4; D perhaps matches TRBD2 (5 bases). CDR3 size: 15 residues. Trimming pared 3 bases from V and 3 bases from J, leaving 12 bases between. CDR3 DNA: TGTGCCAGCAGTTTGAGGGAGATGGACAAAAACATTCAGTACTTC. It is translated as CASSLREMDKNIQYF.

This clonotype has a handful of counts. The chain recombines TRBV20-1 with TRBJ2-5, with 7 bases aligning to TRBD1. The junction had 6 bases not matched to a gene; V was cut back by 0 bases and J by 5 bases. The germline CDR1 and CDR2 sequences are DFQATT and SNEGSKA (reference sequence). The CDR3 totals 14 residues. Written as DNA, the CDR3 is TGCAGTGCTAGAGATCTACAGGGGAAGGAGACCCAGTACTTC. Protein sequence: CSARDLQGKETQYF.

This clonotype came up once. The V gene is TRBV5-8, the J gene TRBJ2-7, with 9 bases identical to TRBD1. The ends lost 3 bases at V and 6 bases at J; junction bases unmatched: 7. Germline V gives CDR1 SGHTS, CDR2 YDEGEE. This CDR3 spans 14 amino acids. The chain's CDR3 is CASSYNRGQGEQYF. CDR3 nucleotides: TGTGCCAGCAGCTACAACAGGGGGCAGGGCGAGCAGTACTTC.

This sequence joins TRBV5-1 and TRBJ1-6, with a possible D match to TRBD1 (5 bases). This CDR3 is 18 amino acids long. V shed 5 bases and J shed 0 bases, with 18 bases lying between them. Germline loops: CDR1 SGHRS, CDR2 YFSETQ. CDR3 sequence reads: CASSPGAGQPSYNSPLHF. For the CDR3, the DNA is TGCGCCAGCAGTCCCGGGGCCGGCCAACCCTCCTATAATTCACCCCTCCACTTT.

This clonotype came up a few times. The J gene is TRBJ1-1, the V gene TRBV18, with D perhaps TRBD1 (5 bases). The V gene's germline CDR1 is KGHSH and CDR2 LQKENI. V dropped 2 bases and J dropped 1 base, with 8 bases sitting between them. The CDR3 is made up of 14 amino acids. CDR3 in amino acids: CASSPATANTEAFF. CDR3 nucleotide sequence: TGTGCCAGCTCACCAGCGACAGCGAACACTGAAGCTTTCTTT.

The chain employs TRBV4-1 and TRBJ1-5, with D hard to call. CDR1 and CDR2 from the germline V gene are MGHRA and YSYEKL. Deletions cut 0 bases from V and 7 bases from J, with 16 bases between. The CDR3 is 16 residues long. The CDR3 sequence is CASSQDAGSGGQPQHF. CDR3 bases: TGCGCCAGCAGCCAAGATGCCGGGTCAGGAGGGCAGCCCCAGCATTTT.

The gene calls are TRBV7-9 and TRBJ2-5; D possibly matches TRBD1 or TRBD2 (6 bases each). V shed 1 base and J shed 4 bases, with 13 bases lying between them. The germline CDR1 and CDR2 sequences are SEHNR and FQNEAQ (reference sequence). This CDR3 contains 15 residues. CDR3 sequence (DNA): TGTGCCAGCAGCTTAGAACAGGGAGGCGGAGAGACCCAGTACTTC. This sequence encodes CASSLEQGGGETQYF.

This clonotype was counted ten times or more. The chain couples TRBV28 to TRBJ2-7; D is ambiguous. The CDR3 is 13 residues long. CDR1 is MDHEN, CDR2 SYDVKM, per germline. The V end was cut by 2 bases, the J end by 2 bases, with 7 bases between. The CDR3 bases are TGTGCCAGCAGTTTACAATTTCCCTACGAGCAGTACTTC. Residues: CASSLQFPYEQYF.

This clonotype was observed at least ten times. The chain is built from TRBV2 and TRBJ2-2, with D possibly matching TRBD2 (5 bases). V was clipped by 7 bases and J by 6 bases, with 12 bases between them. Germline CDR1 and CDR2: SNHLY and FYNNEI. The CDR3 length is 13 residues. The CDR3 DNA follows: TGTGCCAGCACTCCCACGGAGGCCGGGGAGCTGTTTTTT. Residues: CASTPTEAGELFF.

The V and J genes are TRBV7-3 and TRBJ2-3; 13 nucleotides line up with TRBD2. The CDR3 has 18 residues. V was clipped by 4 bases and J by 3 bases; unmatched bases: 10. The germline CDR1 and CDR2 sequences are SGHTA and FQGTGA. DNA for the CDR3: TGTGCCAGCAGCTATTCGGGACTAGCGGGAATGGGGACAGATACGCAGTATTTT. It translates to CASSYSGLAGMGTDTQYF.

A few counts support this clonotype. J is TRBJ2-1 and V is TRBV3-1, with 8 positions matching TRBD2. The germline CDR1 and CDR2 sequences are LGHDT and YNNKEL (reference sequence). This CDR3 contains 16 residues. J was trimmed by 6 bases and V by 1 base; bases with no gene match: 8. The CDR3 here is CASSQVKGLAGNEQFF. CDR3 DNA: TGTGCCAGCAGCCAAGTAAAGGGGCTAGCGGGCAATGAGCAGTTCTTC.

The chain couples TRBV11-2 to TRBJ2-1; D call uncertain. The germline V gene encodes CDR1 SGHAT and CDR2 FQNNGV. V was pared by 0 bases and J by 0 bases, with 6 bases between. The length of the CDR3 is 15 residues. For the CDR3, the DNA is TGTGCCAGCAGCTTAGACAGGAACTCCTACAATGAGCAGTTCTTC. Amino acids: CASSLDRNSYNEQFF.

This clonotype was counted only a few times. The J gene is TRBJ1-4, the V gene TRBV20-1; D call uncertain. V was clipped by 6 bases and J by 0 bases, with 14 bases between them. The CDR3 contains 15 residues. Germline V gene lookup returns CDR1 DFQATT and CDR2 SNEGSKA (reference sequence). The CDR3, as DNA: TGCAGTGCCATGCAGGACGGTGCAACTAATGAAAAACTGTTTTTT. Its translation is CSAMQDGATNEKLFF.

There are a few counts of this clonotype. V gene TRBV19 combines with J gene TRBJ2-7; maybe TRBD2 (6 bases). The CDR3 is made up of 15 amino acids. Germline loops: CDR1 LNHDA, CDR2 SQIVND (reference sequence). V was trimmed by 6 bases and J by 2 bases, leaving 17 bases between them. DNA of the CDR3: TGTGCCAGTAGATATGGGGGGAGAACCACCTACGAGCAGTACTTC. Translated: CASRYGGRTTYEQYF.

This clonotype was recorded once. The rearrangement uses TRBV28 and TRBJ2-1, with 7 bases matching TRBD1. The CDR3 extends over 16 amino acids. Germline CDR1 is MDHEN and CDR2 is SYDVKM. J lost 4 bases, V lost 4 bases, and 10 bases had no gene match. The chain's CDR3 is CASSSPPGGGYNEQFF. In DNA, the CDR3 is TGTGCCAGCAGTTCCCCCCCAGGGGGTGGTTACAATGAGCAGTTCTTC. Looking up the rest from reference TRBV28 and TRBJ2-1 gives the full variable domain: DVKVTQSSRYLVKRTGEKVFLECVQDMDHENMFWYRQDPGLGLRLIYFSYDVKMKEKGDIPEGYSVSREKKERFSLILESASTNQTSMYLCASSSPPGGGYNEQFFGPGTRLTVL.

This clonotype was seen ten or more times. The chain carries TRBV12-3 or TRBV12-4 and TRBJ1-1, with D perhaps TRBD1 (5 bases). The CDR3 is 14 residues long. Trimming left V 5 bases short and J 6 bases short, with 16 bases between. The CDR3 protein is CASSLTRRGSEAFF. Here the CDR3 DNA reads TGTGCCAGCAGTCTCACTCGTAGGGGTTCTGAAGCTTTCTTT.

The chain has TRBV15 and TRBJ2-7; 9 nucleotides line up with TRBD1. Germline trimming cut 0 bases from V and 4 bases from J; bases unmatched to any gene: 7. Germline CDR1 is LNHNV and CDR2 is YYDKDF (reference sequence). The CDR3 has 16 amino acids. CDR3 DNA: TGTGCCACCAGCAGAGATTTGGGACAGGGCTTTTACGAGCAGTACTTC. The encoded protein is CATSRDLGQGFYEQYF.

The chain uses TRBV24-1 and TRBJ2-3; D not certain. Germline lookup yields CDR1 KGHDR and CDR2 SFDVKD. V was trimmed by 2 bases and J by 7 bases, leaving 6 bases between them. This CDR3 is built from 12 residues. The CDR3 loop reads CATSDWSHTQYF. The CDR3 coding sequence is TGTGCCACCAGTGATTGGAGTCATACGCAGTATTTT.

The CDR3 region has the DNA TGCAGTGCTAGAGATCCACTAGCGGGAGGAAGTACTGGTGAGCAGTTCTTC. Amino acids: CSARDPLAGGSTGEQFF. The genes are TRBV20-1 and TRBJ2-1; TRBD2 aligns across 12 bases. The CDR3 extends over 17 amino acids. J was trimmed by 9 bases and V by 0 bases; bases with no gene match: 12. Per germline, CDR1 DFQATT and CDR2 SNEGSKA (reference sequence).

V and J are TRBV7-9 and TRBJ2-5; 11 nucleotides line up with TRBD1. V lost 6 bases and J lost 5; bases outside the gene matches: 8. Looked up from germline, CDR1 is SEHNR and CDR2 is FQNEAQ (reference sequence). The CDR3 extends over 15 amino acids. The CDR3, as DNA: TGTGCCAGCAGTTTCTGGACAGGGGGCGACGAGACCCAGTACTTC. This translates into CASSFWTGGDETQYF.

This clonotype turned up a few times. In DNA, the CDR3 is TGTGCCAGCAAACGGGGGCAGAACACCGGGGAGCTGTTTTTT. It translates to CASKRGQNTGELFF. The chain joins TRBV6-1 to TRBJ2-2; TRBD1 or TRBD2 may be the D gene (6 bases each). This CDR3 region has 14 residues. Trimming stripped 7 bases from V and 1 base from J, with 10 bases between. Germline lookup yields CDR1 MNHNS and CDR2 SASEGT.

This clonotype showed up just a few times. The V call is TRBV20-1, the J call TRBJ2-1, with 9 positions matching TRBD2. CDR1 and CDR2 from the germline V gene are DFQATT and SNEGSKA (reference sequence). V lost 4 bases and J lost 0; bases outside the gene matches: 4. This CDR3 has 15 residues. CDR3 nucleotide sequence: TGCAGTGCTAAGCGGGAGGTGCTCTCCTACAATGAGCAGTTCTTC. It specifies CSAKREVLSYNEQFF.

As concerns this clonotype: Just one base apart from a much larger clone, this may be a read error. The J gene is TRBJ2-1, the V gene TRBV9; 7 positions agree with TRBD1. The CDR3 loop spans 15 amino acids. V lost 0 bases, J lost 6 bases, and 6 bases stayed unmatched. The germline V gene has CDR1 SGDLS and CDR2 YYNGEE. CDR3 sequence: CASSVGGDSPNEQFF. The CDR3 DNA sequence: TGTGCCAGCAGCGTAGGAGGGGACAGCCCCAATGAGCAGTTCTTC.

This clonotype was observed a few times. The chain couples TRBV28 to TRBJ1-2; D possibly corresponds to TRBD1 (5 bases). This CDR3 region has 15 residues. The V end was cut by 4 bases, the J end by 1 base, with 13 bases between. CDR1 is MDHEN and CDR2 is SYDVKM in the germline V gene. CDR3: CASSSQGGGNYGYTF. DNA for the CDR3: TGTGCCAGCAGTTCCCAGGGCGGGGGTAACTATGGCTACACCTTC.

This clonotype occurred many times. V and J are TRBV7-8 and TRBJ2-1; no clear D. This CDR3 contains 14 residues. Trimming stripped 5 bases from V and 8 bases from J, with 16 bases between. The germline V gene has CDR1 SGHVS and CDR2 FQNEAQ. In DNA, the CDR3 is TGTGCCAGCAGCCTCGCCCTCGCTCGGGATGAGCAGTTCTTC. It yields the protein CASSLALARDEQFF.

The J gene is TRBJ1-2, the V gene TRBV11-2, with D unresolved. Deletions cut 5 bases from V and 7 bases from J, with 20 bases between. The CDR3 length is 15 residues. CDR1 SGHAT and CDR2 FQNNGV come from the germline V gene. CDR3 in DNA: TGTGCCAGCAGCCAAGATGCGGCAGAATGGGGTGGCTACACCTTC. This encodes CASSQDAAEWGGYTF.

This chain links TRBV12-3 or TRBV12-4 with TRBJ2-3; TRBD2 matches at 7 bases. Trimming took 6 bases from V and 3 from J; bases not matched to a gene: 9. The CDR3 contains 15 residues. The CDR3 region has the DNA TGTGCCAGCAGACCCGGGGGAGGGCGGACAGATACGCAGTATTTT. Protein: CASRPGGGRTDTQYF.